These 10 T cell receptor beta chains were sequenced from one sample in a study of blood T cell repertoires in COVID-19. The protocol was immunoSEQ multiplex PCR, while the TCRdb copy is restricted to in-frame clones and leaves out a portion. In the table there are roughly 87,000 clones, approximately 79% of which are singletons. Sequencing input: peripheral blood. The receptor set was obtained from a woman at least 80 years old with acute or convalescent COVID-19.

The chain carries TRBV3-1 (or the pseudogene TRBV3-2) and TRBJ1-2; no clear D. The CDR3 sequence is 14 residues long. V lost 4 bases and J lost 4, with 13 bases in between. Germline lookup yields CDR1 LGHDT and CDR2 YNNKEL (reference sequence). CDR3 nucleotide sequence: TGTGCCAGCAGCCCTTCTACCTTTCCCTATGGCTACACCTTC. This sequence encodes CASSPSTFPYGYTF.

Regarding this clone: At one boundary the junction diverges from the germline segment, which might be a read error. The rearrangement joins TRBV6-2 or TRBV6-3 to TRBJ2-3; D is unresolved. Germline V gives CDR1 MNHEY, CDR2 SVGEGT. This CDR3 has 15 residues. Here the CDR3 reads CASSSRVYSTDTQYF. For the CDR3, the DNA is TGTGCCAGCAGCTCGCGTGTGTATAGCACTGATACGCAGTATTTT.

This clone occurred a few times. V gene TRBV29-1 combines with J gene TRBJ1-4; D might be TRBD1 (5 bases). The germline CDR1 and CDR2 sequences are SQVTM and ANQGSEA. The V gene lost 7 bases and the J gene lost 3 bases, with 24 bases spanning the gap. The CDR3 is 17 residues long. In nucleotides, the CDR3 is TGCAGCGCCGTAGGGGCGCAGGGTTGGGGTTCTAATGAAAAACTGTTTTTT. As protein: CSAVGAQGWGSNEKLFF.

The V call is TRBV7-9, the J call TRBJ1-2; 9 bases are a match to TRBD1. Germline trimming cut 6 bases from V and 4 bases from J; bases unmatched to any gene: 6. The CDR3 runs to 14 residues. Germline V CDR1 and CDR2: SEHNR, FQNEAQ (reference sequence). The chain's CDR3 is CASSAGTGPYGYTF. The CDR3 bases are TGTGCCAGCAGTGCCGGGACAGGGCCCTATGGCTACACCTTC.

V gene TRBV6-5 combines with J gene TRBJ1-1; D remains ambiguous. V was shortened by 6 bases and J by 6 bases, with 8 bases between the two germline ends. This CDR3 has 11 residues. Germline V CDR1 and CDR2: MNHEY, SVGAGI. The CDR3 sequence: CASSRGAEAFF. The CDR3 DNA reads TGTGCCAGCAGCCGGGGTGCTGAAGCTTTCTTT.

CDR3 DNA sequence: TGTGCCAGCAGTTCTCACAGGGGTCCTACCTATGGCTACACCTTC. Encoded protein: CASSSHRGPTYGYTF. The chain links TRBV27 to TRBJ1-2; 7 nucleotides align to TRBD1. CDR1 is MNHEY and CDR2 is SMNVEV in the germline V gene (reference sequence). The J segment lost 4 bases and the V segment lost 4 bases, leaving 9 bases of the junction unmatched. The CDR3 has 15 residues.

This clone appeared once. The chain carries TRBV15 and TRBJ2-5, with D tentatively TRBD1 (7 bases). The CDR3 is 17 amino acids. Germline V gives CDR1 LNHNV, CDR2 YYDKDF (reference sequence). V gave up 0 bases and J gave up 1 base, with 15 bases separating them. CDR3 DNA sequence: TGTGCCACCAGCAGAGATCCCAGGGGGGTTACCCAAGAGACCCAGTACTTC. It codes for CATSRDPRGVTQETQYF. The whole variable domain, filled in from reference TRBV15 and TRBJ2-5, reads DAMVIQNPRYQVTQFGKPVTLSCSQTLNHNVMYWYQQKSSQAPKLLFHYYDKDFNNEADTPDNFQSRRPNTSFCFLDIRSPGLGDTAMYLCATSRDPRGVTQETQYFGPGTRLLVL.

The chain has TRBV5-1 and TRBJ2-3, with 12 positions matching TRBD2. Losses at the gene ends were 4 bases for V and 6 bases for J; bases not matched to a gene: 12. CDR3 size: 17 residues. CDR1 and CDR2 from the germline V gene are SGHRS and YFSETQ. The CDR3 is CASSQETSGGPPDTQYF. CDR3 sequence (DNA): TGCGCCAGCAGCCAGGAGACTAGCGGGGGACCCCCCGATACGCAGTATTTT.

The genes are TRBV5-6 and TRBJ2-1; 8 nucleotides match TRBD1. Germline V gives CDR1 SGHDT, CDR2 YYEEEE. The CDR3 runs 15 residues. Trimming removed 4 bases from V and 12 bases from J; junction bases left unmatched: 15. In nucleotides, the CDR3 is TGTGCCAGCAGCCCTGCGACAGGGGCCAGGTCGGGGCAGTTCTTC. Its protein is CASSPATGARSGQFF.

V usage is TRBV7-9 and J usage is TRBJ1-2; D gene unclear. CDR1 is SEHNR, CDR2 FQNEAQ, per germline (reference sequence). V lost 6 bases, J lost 0 bases, and 11 bases lay in between. The CDR3 extends over 14 amino acids. The CDR3 nucleotides read TGTGCCAGCAGTCCTGCCCTAGCTAACTATGGCTACACCTTC. This codes for CASSPALANYGYTF.